This TCR beta chain was profiled in a study of beta chain features in type 1 diabetes. Looking at the study overall: Healthy donors and patients showed comparable age, gender and cell yields.

Investigators reverse transcribed all isolated RNA, so they sequenced expressed TCRB transcripts. Only in-frame clones appear in the TCRdb table, and some are missing; sequencing was by immunoSEQ multiplex PCR. This table holds some 300,000 clones, approximately 8% found once. A CD45RO/CCR7/CD25/CD127/CD95/CD27 panel sorted naive, central memory, regulatory and stem cell-like memory CD4+ cells. Germline CDR1 reads LNHNV; CDR2 reads YYDKDF (reference sequence). V was pared by 8 bases and J by 1 base, with 15 bases between. CDR3 length: 14 amino acids. Input material: central memory CD4+ T cells from blood. The source is a young woman in good health. V gene TRBV15 combines with J gene TRBJ2-7, with a tentative D call TRBD2 (6 bases). The CDR3 is CATRAGLQSYEQYF. The CDR3 nucleotides are TGTGCCACCCGTGCGGGACTCCAGTCCTACGAGCAGTACTTC.